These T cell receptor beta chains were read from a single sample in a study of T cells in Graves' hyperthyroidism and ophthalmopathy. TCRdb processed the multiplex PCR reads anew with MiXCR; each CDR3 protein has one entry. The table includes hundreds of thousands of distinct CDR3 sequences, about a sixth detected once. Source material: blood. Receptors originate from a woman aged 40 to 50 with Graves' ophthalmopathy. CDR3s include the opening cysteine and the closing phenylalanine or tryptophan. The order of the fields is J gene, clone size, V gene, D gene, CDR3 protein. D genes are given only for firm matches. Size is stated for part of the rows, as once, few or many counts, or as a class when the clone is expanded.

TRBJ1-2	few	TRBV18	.	CASSPTAPQQNYGYTF
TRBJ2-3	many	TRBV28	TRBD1	CASSFGAGTVPTDTQYF
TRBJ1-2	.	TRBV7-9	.	CASSSGVDGYTF
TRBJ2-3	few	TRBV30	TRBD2	CAWSVPRDYQRVADTQYF
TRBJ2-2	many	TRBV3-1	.	CASSQEHRALTGELFF
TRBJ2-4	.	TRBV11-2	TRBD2	CASNPRAGTSGLAKNIQYF
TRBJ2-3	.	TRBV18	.	CASSPQQGPDTQYF
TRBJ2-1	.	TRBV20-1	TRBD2	CSARTSGEQFF
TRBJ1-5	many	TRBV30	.	CAWSRGSFSNQPQHF
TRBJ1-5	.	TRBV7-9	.	CASLGFLGNQPQHF
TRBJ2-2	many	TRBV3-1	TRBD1	CASSLQGQGNTGELFF
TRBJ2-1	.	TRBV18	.	CASSSPPGRRNEQFF
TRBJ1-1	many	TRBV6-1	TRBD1	CASWDRRKNTEAFF
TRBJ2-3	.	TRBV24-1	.	CATSALAKRDFGISTDTQYF
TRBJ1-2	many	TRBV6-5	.	CASSYRRGELGYGYTF
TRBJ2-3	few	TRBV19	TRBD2	CASSTRTSGMVDTQYF
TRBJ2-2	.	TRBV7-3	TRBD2	CASSSTMAGAAGELFF
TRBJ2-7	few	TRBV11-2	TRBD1	CASSVTGQPSYEQYF
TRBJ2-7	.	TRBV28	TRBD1	CASSQPRTGSYEQYF
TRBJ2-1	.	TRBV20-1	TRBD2	CSASGTSGTRNNEQFF
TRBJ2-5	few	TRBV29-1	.	CSVDLVGETQYF
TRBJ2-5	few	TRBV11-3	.	CASSFRRLRPHQETQYF
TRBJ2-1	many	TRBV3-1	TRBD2	CASSQNSGGPWNEQFF
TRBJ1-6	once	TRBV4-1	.	CASSQHRMLSPLHF
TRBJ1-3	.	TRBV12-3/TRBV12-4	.	CASSPFRASGNTIYF
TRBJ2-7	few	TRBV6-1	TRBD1	CASTLIPGQEEREQYF
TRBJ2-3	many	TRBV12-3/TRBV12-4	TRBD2	CASSSTLAGSTDTQYF
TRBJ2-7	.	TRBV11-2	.	CASSPQYRPTISYEQYF
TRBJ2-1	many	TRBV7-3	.	CASSPHSYNEQFF
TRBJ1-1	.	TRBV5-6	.	CASSLAGYNTEAFF
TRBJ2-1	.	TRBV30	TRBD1	CAWSSLPSGGRASYNEQFF
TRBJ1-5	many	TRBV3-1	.	CASSQGGSEIQPQHF
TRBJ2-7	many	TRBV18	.	CASSPTGSEQYF
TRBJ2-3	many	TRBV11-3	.	CASSTPAGGTDTQYF
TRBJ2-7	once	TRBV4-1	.	CASSPTGKGYEQYF
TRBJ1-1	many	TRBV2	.	CASSLQGAGDTEAFF
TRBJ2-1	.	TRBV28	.	CASRPQGLGYNEQFF
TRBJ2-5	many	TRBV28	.	CASNSRDFSETQYF
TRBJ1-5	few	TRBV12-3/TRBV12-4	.	CASSLADYNQPQHF
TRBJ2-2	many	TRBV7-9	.	CASSVHTGELFF